This T cell receptor beta chain emerged from a study of chemoradiotherapy in HPV16-positive cancers (dated by TCRdb to 2021 to 2024). Describing the broader study: Using functional T-cell assays on cells from two HPV16-positive patients, the researchers defined candidate HPV-specific T-cell clones and common TCR motifs. TCR repertoires from 86 patients with HPV-related cancers were then used to track the candidate HPV-specific TCRs and motifs. The study asked whether T-cell immunity to the HPV oncoproteins E6 and E7 changes during chemoradiotherapy and whether this immunity affects survival.

Details on this clone: It lacks a known antigen. Base qualities are not provided; no much larger clone lies one nucleotide away.

Library method: the immunoSEQ multiplex PCR assay. The source is immuneACCESS, and TCRdb retained only in-frame sequences with V and J called. Part of the clones is not carried over; for the studies checked, unresolved V genes explain less than half of this, and the remainder is unexplained. For this sample the table gives more than 30,000 clones, of which about 88% were detected only once. The ten largest clones take up about 3.1% of the sample. Overall study results and their limits: The functional definition of HPV-specific T cells came from only two HPV16-positive patients, and the survival association was reported for HPV16-positive patients. Improved recurrence-free survival in HPV16-positive patients was associated with expansion of HPV-responsive T cells during chemoradiotherapy. Expansion of candidate HPV-specific clones and E7-related TCR motifs was observed in the tumor microenvironment during treatment, whereas no such expansion was observed for non-HPV-specific T cells.

Because repertoires were sampled repeatedly during chemoradiotherapy, clonal expansion in the tumor microenvironment could be followed. V is pared back by 0 bases and J by 8 bases, with 13 bases lying between the germline termini. There are 15 amino acids in the CDR3, from cysteine to phenylalanine inclusive. Only the CDR3 region is kept as DNA, spanning 45 bases read in frame from base 1. CDR1 is given as MGHDK and CDR2 as SYGVNS, both from the germline V gene. This clonotype was obtained from a human donor with HPV-associated anogenital cancer. The chain links TRBV25-1 with TRBJ1-4, with no confident D gene call. The source material was blood, sampled from a patient who underwent chemoradiotherapy. CDR3 protein: CASSEYAGGSEKLFF. DNA sequence: TGTGCCAGCAGTGAATATGCAGGTGGATCGGAAAAACTGTTTTTT.